Listed below are T cell receptor beta chains from one sample, sequenced in a study of blood T cell repertoires in COVID-19. Only in-frame clones appear in the TCRdb table, and some are missing; sequencing was by immunoSEQ multiplex PCR. The sample has 350,000 or so clones, approximately 89% seen once. The sample was peripheral blood. The source is a woman in her sixties or seventies with COVID-19, enrolled during active disease. Each CDR3 is given with its conserved first and last residue. D genes are given only for firm matches. Clone size, where shown, is once, few, many, or a class for clones that have expanded.

v_call: TRBV6-1
d_call: -
j_call: TRBJ1-5
clone_size: once
cdr3_aa: CASSERGVENQPQHF
cdr3_nt: TGTGCCAGCAGTGAACGGGGGGTAGAGAATCAGCCCCAGCATTTT

v_call: TRBV6-5
d_call: -
j_call: TRBJ1-2
clone_size: -
cdr3_aa: CASSDTFGGGYTF
cdr3_nt: TGTGCCAGCAGCGATACATTCGGAGGGGGCTACACCTTC

v_call: TRBV9
d_call: -
j_call: TRBJ2-1
clone_size: -
cdr3_aa: CASSAVSGWSSYNEQFF
cdr3_nt: TGTGCCAGCAGCGCAGTGAGCGGGTGGAGCTCCTACAATGAGCAGTTCTTC

v_call: TRBV19
d_call: TRBD1
j_call: TRBJ1-1
clone_size: -
cdr3_aa: CASSTTRQGISNTEAFF
cdr3_nt: TGTGCCAGTAGTACCACCCGACAGGGAATCTCAAACACTGAAGCTTTCTTT

v_call: TRBV9
d_call: TRBD2
j_call: TRBJ2-7
clone_size: -
cdr3_aa: CASSVSGGGPYEQYF
cdr3_nt: TGTGCCAGCAGCGTTAGCGGGGGGGGTCCCTACGAGCAGTACTTC

v_call: TRBV12-3/TRBV12-4
d_call: TRBD2
j_call: TRBJ2-7
clone_size: -
cdr3_aa: CASRIAGAYEQYF
cdr3_nt: TGTGCCAGCAGGATAGCGGGGGCCTACGAGCAGTACTTC

v_call: TRBV6-5
d_call: -
j_call: TRBJ2-2
clone_size: -
cdr3_aa: CASQRINTGELFF
cdr3_nt: TGTGCCAGCCAGCGGATAAACACCGGGGAGCTGTTTTTT

v_call: TRBV6-6
d_call: -
j_call: TRBJ1-1
clone_size: -
cdr3_aa: CASSKATEAFF
cdr3_nt: TGTGCCAGCAGTAAAGCCACTGAAGCTTTCTTT

v_call: TRBV25-1
d_call: -
j_call: TRBJ1-4
clone_size: -
cdr3_aa: CASSATENEKLFF
cdr3_nt: TGTGCCAGCAGTGCCACAGAGAATGAAAAACTGTTTTTT

v_call: TRBV29-1
d_call: TRBD1
j_call: TRBJ1-5
clone_size: -
cdr3_aa: CSVAFQGGNSNQPQHF
cdr3_nt: TGCAGCGTTGCCTTCCAGGGGGGAAATAGCAATCAGCCCCAGCATTTT

v_call: TRBV15
d_call: -
j_call: TRBJ2-5
clone_size: once
cdr3_aa: CATSRDRTSLKGTQYF
cdr3_nt: TGTGCCACCAGCAGAGATCGAACTAGCCTTAAAGGGACCCAGTACTTC

v_call: TRBV5-1
d_call: TRBD1
j_call: TRBJ2-1
clone_size: -
cdr3_aa: CASSWGTGGFSEQFF
cdr3_nt: TGCGCCAGCAGCTGGGGGACAGGGGGTTTCAGTGAGCAGTTCTTC

v_call: TRBV4-1
d_call: TRBD1
j_call: TRBJ1-6
clone_size: few
cdr3_aa: CASSRTLVATGGDSPLHF
cdr3_nt: TGCGCCAGCAGCCGGACTTTGGTTGCAACAGGGGGCGATTCACCCCTCCACTTT

v_call: TRBV5-1
d_call: -
j_call: TRBJ1-2
clone_size: -
cdr3_aa: CASSLGTTTDGYTF
cdr3_nt: TGCGCCAGCAGCTTAGGGACAACTACAGATGGCTACACCTTC

v_call: TRBV13
d_call: -
j_call: TRBJ2-5
clone_size: -
cdr3_aa: CASSPFSQGIHETQYF
cdr3_nt: TGTGCCAGCAGCCCCTTTAGCCAGGGGATCCACGAGACCCAGTACTTC

v_call: TRBV7-2
d_call: -
j_call: TRBJ2-5
clone_size: -
cdr3_aa: CASSLDFVSSETQYF
cdr3_nt: TGTGCCAGCAGCTTAGATTTCGTCTCTTCGGAGACCCAGTACTTC

v_call: TRBV12-5
d_call: TRBD2
j_call: TRBJ2-1
clone_size: -
cdr3_aa: CASGWTSNEQFF
cdr3_nt: TGTGCTAGTGGGTGGACTAGCAATGAGCAGTTCTTC

v_call: TRBV6-5
d_call: TRBD1
j_call: TRBJ1-5
clone_size: -
cdr3_aa: CASRGTANQPQHF
cdr3_nt: TGTGCCAGCCGAGGGACAGCGAATCAGCCCCAGCATTTT

v_call: TRBV5-6
d_call: TRBD1
j_call: TRBJ1-1
clone_size: once
cdr3_aa: CASSPNRGRTEAFF
cdr3_nt: TGTGCCAGCAGCCCCAACAGGGGTCGGACTGAAGCTTTCTTT

v_call: TRBV5-4
d_call: -
j_call: TRBJ2-7
clone_size: once
cdr3_aa: CASSWGSGNDEQYF
cdr3_nt: TGTGCCAGCAGCTGGGGTTCAGGGAACGACGAGCAGTACTTC

v_call: TRBV6-5
d_call: TRBD1
j_call: TRBJ1-1
clone_size: -
cdr3_aa: CASSSRRGRNTEAFF
cdr3_nt: TGTGCCAGCAGTTCGAGAAGGGGGCGGAACACTGAAGCTTTCTTT

v_call: TRBV7-3
d_call: TRBD2
j_call: TRBJ2-2
clone_size: -
cdr3_aa: CASSLAGGTGELFF
cdr3_nt: TGTGCCAGCAGCCTAGCGGGGGGCACCGGGGAGCTGTTTTTT

v_call: TRBV5-1
d_call: -
j_call: TRBJ1-1
clone_size: -
cdr3_aa: CASSTAATGTEAFF
cdr3_nt: TGCGCCAGCAGTACAGCTGCTACCGGTACTGAAGCTTTCTTT

v_call: TRBV5-1
d_call: -
j_call: TRBJ1-3
clone_size: -
cdr3_aa: CASSLAAGSSGNTIYF
cdr3_nt: TGCGCCAGCAGCTTGGCCGCAGGCAGCTCTGGAAACACCATATATTTT

v_call: TRBV7-6
d_call: TRBD2
j_call: TRBJ2-5
clone_size: few
cdr3_aa: CASRPRGGIQETQYF
cdr3_nt: TGTGCCAGCAGACCCCGGGGGGGGATTCAAGAGACCCAGTACTTC

v_call: TRBV6-5
d_call: -
j_call: TRBJ2-7
clone_size: -
cdr3_aa: CASSYSGGRHEQYF
cdr3_nt: TGTGCCAGCAGTTACTCAGGAGGGAGGCACGAGCAGTACTTC

v_call: TRBV11-2
d_call: TRBD1
j_call: TRBJ2-1
clone_size: -
cdr3_aa: CASTISQGAYEQFF
cdr3_nt: TGTGCCAGCACCATCTCACAGGGGGCTTATGAGCAGTTCTTC

v_call: TRBV12-3/TRBV12-4
d_call: -
j_call: TRBJ1-5
clone_size: -
cdr3_aa: CASSPGSNQPQHF
cdr3_nt: TGTGCCAGCAGCCCAGGTAGCAATCAGCCCCAGCATTTT

v_call: TRBV15
d_call: -
j_call: TRBJ2-5
clone_size: -
cdr3_aa: CATRGGGFQETQYF
cdr3_nt: TGTGCCACCAGGGGGGGTGGGTTTCAAGAGACCCAGTACTTC

v_call: TRBV3-1/TRBV3-2
d_call: TRBD1
j_call: TRBJ2-2
clone_size: -
cdr3_aa: CASSLRDRDRGIYTGELFF
cdr3_nt: TGTGCCAGCAGCCTGAGAGATAGGGACAGGGGGATATACACCGGGGAGCTGTTTTTT

v_call: TRBV19
d_call: TRBD2
j_call: TRBJ2-4
clone_size: -
cdr3_aa: CASSAAQRTSGGKNIQYF
cdr3_nt: TGTGCCAGTAGTGCCGCCCAAAGGACTAGCGGGGGGAAAAACATTCAGTACTTC

v_call: TRBV4-1
d_call: -
j_call: TRBJ2-7
clone_size: -
cdr3_aa: CASSQEGWTGSSYEQYF
cdr3_nt: TGCGCCAGCAGCCAAGAAGGCTGGACGGGAAGCTCCTACGAGCAGTACTTC

v_call: TRBV27
d_call: -
j_call: TRBJ1-5
clone_size: -
cdr3_aa: CASSSQGQPQHF
cdr3_nt: TGTGCCAGCAGTTCACAGGGTCAGCCCCAGCATTTT

v_call: TRBV28
d_call: TRBD1
j_call: TRBJ1-6
clone_size: -
cdr3_aa: CASRLDRGNSPLHF
cdr3_nt: TGTGCCAGCAGATTAGACAGGGGGAATTCACCCCTCCACTTT

v_call: TRBV10-3
d_call: TRBD2
j_call: TRBJ2-3
clone_size: -
cdr3_aa: CAIKEERGNTDTQYF
cdr3_nt: TGTGCCATCAAAGAGGAGCGGGGGAACACAGATACGCAGTATTTT

v_call: TRBV30
d_call: -
j_call: TRBJ1-4
clone_size: -
cdr3_aa: CAWSDGVATNEKLFF
cdr3_nt: TGTGCCTGGAGTGACGGGGTTGCAACTAATGAAAAACTGTTTTTT

v_call: TRBV29-1
d_call: -
j_call: TRBJ1-1
clone_size: -
cdr3_aa: CSVEGQVTEAFF
cdr3_nt: TGCAGCGTTGAAGGGCAAGTCACTGAAGCTTTCTTT

v_call: TRBV5-1
d_call: TRBD1
j_call: TRBJ1-1
clone_size: -
cdr3_aa: CASSLGQGAQGVHTEAFF
cdr3_nt: TGCGCCAGCAGCTTGGGACAGGGGGCTCAAGGGGTACACACTGAAGCTTTCTTT

v_call: TRBV5-1
d_call: TRBD1
j_call: TRBJ1-2
clone_size: -
cdr3_aa: CASSSQTGAIGYGYTF
cdr3_nt: TGCGCCAGCAGCTCTCAGACAGGGGCAATCGGCTATGGCTACACCTTC

v_call: TRBV3-1/TRBV3-2
d_call: -
j_call: TRBJ1-1
clone_size: -
cdr3_aa: CASSHREKARPEAFF
cdr3_nt: TGTGCCAGCAGCCATAGGGAGAAGGCTAGACCTGAAGCTTTCTTT

v_call: TRBV5-4
d_call: -
j_call: TRBJ1-2
clone_size: few
cdr3_aa: CASSFGGENYGYTF
cdr3_nt: TGTGCCAGCAGCTTCGGGGGGGAAAACTATGGCTACACCTTC